This T cell receptor beta chain emerged from a study of early T cells in non-severe SARS-CoV-2 infection. Turning to the study itself: Chains from this unsorted whole-blood bulk RNA could not be paired.

Whole-study findings and limits: Clonotype matching in VDJdb favored anti-spike CD8 responses and did not capture private and CD4 specificities.

Unique molecular identifiers were attached to individual cDNA molecules. TCRdb itself ran the 5' RACE reads through MiXCR, one entry per CDR3 protein. This sample carries fewer than 95,000 distinct CDR3 sequences, approximately 15% of them seen once, and the ten largest clones take about 5%. CDR1 MDHEN and CDR2 SYDVKM come from the germline V gene. V lost 8 bases, J lost 4 bases, and 15 bases lay in between. CDR3 size: 14 residues. The table lists this clonotype with a few counts. Its antigen is unidentified. The chain uses TRBV28 and TRBJ1-3; maybe TRBD1 (5 bases). The material sequenced was whole blood, taken at baseline. The TCR originated in an adult who was a healthcare worker with PCR-confirmed SARS-CoV-2 infection or an uninfected control (not recorded which). The CDR3 DNA follows: TGTGCCAGCGGGGCACTAACGTCGGGAAACACCATATATTTT. It yields the protein CASGALTSGNTIYF.